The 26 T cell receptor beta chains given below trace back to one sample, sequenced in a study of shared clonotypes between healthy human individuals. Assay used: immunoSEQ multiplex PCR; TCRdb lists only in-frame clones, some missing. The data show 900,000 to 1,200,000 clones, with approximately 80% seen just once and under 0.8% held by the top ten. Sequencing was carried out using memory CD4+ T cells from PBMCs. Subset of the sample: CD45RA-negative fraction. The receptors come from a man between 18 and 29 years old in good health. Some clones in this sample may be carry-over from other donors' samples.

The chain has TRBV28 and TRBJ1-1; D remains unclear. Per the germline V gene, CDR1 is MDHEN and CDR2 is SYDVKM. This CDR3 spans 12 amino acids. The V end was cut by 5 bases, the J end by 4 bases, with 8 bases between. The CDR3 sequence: CASSPLLTEAFF. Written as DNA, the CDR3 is TGTGCCAGCAGTCCCCTCCTCACTGAAGCTTTCTTT.

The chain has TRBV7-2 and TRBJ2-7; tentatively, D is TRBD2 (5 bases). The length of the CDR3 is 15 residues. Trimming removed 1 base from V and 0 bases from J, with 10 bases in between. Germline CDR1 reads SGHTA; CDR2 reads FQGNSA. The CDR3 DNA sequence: TGTGCCAGCAGCTTAGTTAGCGCCATCTCCTACGAGCAGTACTTC. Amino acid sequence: CASSLVSAISYEQYF.

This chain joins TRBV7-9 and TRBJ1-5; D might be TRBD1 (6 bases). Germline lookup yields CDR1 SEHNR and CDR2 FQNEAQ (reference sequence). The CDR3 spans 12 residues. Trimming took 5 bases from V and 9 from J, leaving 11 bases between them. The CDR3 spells CASSHEGGPQHF. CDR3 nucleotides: TGTGCCAGCAGCCACGAAGGGGGGCCCCAGCATTTT.

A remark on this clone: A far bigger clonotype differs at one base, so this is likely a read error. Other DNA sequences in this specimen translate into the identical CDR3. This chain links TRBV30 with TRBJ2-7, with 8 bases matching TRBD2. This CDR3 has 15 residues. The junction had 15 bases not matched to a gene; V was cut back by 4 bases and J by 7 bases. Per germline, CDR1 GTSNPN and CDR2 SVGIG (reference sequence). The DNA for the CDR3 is TGTGCCTGGACCCCCGGGACTAGGCCCGGCTCGGAGCAGTACTTC. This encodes CAWTPGTRPGSEQYF. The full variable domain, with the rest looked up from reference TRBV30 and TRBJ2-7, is SQTIHQWPATLVQPVGSPLSLECTVEGTSNPNLYWYRQAAGRGLQLLFYSVGIGQISSEVPQNLSASRPQDRQFILSSKKLLLSDSGFYLCAWTPGTRPGSEQYFGPGTRLTVT.

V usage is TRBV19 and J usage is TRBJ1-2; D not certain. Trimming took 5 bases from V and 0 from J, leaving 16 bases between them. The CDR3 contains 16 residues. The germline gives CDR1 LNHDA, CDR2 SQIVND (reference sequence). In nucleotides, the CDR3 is TGTGCCAGTAGTCCCGGAGAAGTACCTGCTAACTATGGCTACACCTTC. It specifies CASSPGEVPANYGYTF.

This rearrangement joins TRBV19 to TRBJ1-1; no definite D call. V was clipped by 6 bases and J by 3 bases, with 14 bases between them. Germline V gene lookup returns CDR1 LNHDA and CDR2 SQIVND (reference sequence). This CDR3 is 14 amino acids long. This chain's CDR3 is CASSLQVVYTEAFF. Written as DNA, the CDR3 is TGTGCCAGTAGCCTCCAGGTAGTGTACACTGAAGCTTTCTTT.

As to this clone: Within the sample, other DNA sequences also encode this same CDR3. The CDR3 DNA follows: TGCGCCAGCAGCCAACCAACTAGCGGGTCCTACGAGCAGTACTTC. Translating it yields CASSQPTSGSYEQYF. The J gene is TRBJ2-7, the V gene TRBV4-1, with 9 positions matching TRBD2. With 2 bases clipped from V and 1 base from J, the junction kept 3 bases outside the gene matches. Germline CDR1 and CDR2: MGHRA and YSYEKL. The CDR3 has 15 amino acids.

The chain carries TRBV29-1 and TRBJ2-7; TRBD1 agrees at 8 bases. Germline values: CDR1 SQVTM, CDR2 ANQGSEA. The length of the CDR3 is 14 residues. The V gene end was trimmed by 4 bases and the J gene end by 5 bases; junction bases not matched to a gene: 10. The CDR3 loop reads CSVVGARGPDEQYF. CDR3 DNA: TGCAGCGTTGTAGGGGCCAGGGGGCCGGACGAGCAGTACTTC.

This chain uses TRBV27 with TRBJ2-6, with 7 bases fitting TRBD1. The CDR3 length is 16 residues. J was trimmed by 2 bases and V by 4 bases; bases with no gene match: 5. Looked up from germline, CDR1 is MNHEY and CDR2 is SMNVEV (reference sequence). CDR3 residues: CASSSDRAPGANVLTF. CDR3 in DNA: TGTGCCAGCAGTTCCGACAGGGCCCCTGGGGCCAACGTCCTGACTTTC.

As DNA, the CDR3 is TGTGCCAGCAGTGAATATGTAGGGGACACTGAAGCTTTCTTT. Protein product: CASSEYVGDTEAFF. The chain uses TRBV25-1 and TRBJ1-1; D perhaps matches TRBD1 (5 bases). Germline lookup yields CDR1 MGHDK and CDR2 SYGVNS. The V gene lost 0 bases and the J gene lost 3 bases, with 8 bases spanning the gap. The CDR3 consists of 14 residues.

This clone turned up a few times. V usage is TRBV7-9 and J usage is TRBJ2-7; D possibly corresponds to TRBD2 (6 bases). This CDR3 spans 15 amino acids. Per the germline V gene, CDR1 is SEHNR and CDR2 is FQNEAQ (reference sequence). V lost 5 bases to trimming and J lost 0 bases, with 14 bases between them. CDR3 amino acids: CASSPWDWSSYEQYF. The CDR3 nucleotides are TGTGCCAGCAGCCCCTGGGACTGGAGCTCCTACGAGCAGTACTTC.

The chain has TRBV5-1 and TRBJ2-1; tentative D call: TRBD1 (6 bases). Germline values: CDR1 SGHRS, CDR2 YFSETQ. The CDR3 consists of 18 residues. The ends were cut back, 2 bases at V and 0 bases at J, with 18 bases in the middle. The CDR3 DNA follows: TGCGCCAGCAGCTTCATCAAGGGGGAACGAAGCTCCTACAATGAGCAGTTCTTC. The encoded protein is CASSFIKGERSSYNEQFF.

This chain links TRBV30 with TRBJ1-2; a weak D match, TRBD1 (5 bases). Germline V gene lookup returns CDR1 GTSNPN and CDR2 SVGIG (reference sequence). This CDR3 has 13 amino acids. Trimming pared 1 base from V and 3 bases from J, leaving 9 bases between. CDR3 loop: CAWSADRYYGYTF. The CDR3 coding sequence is TGTGCCTGGAGTGCAGACAGATACTATGGCTACACCTTC.

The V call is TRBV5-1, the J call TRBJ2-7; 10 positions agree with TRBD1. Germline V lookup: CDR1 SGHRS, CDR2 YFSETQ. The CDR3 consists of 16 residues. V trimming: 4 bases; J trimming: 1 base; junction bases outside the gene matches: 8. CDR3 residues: CASSPPGQGKSYEQYF. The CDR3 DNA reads TGCGCCAGCAGCCCTCCGGGACAGGGGAAGTCCTACGAGCAGTACTTC.

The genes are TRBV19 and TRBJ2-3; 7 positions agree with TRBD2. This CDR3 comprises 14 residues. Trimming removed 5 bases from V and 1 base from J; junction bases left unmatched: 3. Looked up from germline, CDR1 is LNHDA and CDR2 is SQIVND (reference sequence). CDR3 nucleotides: TGTGCCAGTAGTCCCCGGGAGGGCACAGATACGCAGTATTTT. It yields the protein CASSPREGTDTQYF.

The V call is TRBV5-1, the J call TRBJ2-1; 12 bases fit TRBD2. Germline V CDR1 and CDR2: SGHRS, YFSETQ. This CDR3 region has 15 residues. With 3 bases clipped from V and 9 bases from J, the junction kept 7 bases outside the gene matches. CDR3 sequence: CASSSLAGGPREQFF. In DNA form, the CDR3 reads TGCGCCAGCAGCTCCCTAGCGGGAGGGCCTCGTGAGCAGTTCTTC.

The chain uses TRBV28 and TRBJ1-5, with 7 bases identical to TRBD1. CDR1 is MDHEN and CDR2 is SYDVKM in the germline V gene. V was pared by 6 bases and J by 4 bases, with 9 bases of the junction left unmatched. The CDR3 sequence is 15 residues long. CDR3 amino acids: CASRFTGQQNQPQHF. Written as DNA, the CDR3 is TGTGCCAGCAGATTCACGGGACAGCAGAATCAGCCCCAGCATTTT.

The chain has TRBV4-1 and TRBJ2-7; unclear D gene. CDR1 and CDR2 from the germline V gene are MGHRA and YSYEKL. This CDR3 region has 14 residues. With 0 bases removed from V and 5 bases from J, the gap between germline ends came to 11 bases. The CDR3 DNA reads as TGCGCCAGCAGCCAAGAAGTTACGAGCGACGAGCAGTACTTC. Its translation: CASSQEVTSDEQYF.

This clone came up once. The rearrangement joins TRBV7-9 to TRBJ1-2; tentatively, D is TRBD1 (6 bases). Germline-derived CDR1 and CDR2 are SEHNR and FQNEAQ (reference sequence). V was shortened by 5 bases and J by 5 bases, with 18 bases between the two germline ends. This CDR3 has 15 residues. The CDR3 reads CASSPRDTPIYGYTF. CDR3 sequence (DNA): TGTGCCAGCAGCCCCAGGGACACTCCGATTTATGGCTACACCTTC.

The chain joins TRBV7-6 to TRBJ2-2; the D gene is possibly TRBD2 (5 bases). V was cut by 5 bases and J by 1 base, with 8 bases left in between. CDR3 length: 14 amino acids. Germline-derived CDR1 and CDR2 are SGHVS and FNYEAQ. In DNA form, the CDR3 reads TGTGCCAGCAGCACAAGCGGGAACACCGGGGAGCTGTTTTTT. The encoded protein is CASSTSGNTGELFF.

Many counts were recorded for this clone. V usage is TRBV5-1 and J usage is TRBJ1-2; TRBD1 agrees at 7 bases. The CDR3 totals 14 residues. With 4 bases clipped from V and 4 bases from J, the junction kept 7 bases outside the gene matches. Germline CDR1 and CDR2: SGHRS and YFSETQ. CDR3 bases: TGCGCCAGCAGCCTTGGGGGACAGTCCTATGGCTACACCTTC. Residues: CASSLGGQSYGYTF.

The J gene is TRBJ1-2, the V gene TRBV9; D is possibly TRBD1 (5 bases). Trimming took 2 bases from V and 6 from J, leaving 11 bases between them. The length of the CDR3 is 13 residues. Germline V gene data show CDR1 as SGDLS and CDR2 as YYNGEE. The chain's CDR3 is CASSVTGADGYTF. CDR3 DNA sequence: TGTGCCAGCAGCGTTACCGGGGCTGATGGCTACACCTTC.

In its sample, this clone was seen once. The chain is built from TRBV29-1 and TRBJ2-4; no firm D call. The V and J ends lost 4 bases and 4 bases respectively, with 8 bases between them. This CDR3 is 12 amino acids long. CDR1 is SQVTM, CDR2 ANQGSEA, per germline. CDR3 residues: CSVGVSKNIQYF. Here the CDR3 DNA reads TGCAGCGTTGGGGTTTCGAAAAACATTCAGTACTTC.

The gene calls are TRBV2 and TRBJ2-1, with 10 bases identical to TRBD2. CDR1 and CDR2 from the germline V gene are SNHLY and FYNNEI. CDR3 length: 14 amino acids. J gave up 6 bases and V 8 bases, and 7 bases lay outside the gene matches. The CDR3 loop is CASGSLAGANEQFF. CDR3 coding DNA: TGTGCCAGCGGATCCCTAGCGGGAGCCAATGAGCAGTTCTTC.

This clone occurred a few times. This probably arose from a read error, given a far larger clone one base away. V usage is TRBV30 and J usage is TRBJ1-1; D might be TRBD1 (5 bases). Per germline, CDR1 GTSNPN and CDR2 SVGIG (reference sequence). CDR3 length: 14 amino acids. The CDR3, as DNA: TGTGCCTGGGAAACAGGCCTCATGAACATTGAAGCTTTCTTT. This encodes CAWETGLMNIEAFF.

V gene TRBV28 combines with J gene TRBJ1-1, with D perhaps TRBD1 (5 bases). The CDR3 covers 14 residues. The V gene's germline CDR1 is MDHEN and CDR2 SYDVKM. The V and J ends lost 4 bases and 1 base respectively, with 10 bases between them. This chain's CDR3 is CASSSWGENTEAFF. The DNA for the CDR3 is TGTGCCAGCAGTTCGTGGGGGGAGAACACTGAAGCTTTCTTT.